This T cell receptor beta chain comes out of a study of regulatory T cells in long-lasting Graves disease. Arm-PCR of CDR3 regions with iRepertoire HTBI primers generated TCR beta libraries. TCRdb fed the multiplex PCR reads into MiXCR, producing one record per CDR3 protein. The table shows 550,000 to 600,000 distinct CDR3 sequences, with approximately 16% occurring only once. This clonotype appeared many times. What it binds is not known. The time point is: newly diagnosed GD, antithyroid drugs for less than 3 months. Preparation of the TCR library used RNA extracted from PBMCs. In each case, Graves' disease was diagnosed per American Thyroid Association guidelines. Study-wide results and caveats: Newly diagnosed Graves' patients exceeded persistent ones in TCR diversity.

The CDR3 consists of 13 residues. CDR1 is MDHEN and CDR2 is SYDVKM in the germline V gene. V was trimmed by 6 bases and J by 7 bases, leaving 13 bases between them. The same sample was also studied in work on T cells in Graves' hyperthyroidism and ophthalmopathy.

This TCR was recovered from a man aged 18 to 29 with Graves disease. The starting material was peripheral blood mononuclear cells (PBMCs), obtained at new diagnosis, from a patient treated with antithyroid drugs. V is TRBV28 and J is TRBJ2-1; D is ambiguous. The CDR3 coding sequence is TGTGCCAGCAGCCAGTGGTCCAGGAATGAGCAGTTCTTC. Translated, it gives CASSQWSRNEQFF. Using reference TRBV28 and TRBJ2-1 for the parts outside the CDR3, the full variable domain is DVKVTQSSRYLVKRTGEKVFLECVQDMDHENMFWYRQDPGLGLRLIYFSYDVKMKEKGDIPEGYSVSREKKERFSLILESASTNQTSMYLCASSQWSRNEQFFGPGTRLTVL.